This entry concerns a single T cell receptor (beta chain). Its antigen is undetermined. The entry originates in a study of T cell responses to AZD1222 COVID-19 vaccine. Overall study findings and caveats: Mostly white British, mostly female donors; authors suggested clonal diversity may be underestimated. A rise in Spike-specific TCR breadth and depth followed two AZD1222 doses. Repertoire sampling occurred only after the peak T cell response.

Germline V gene lookup returns CDR1 SGHTS and CDR2 YDEGEE. The CDR3 has 15 amino acids. V lost 2 bases to trimming and J lost 3 bases; unmatched junction nucleotides: 3. TCRdb's table, derived via immunoSEQ multiplex PCR, lists solely in-frame clones and lacks some. In the table there are over 95,000 clones, approximately 84% of which are singletons. The chain carries TRBV5-8 and TRBJ1-1; TRBD1 aligns across 11 bases. The TCR originated in an adult who received the AZD1222 COVID-19 vaccine. The sample consisted of peripheral blood, taken 28 days after the second AZD1222 dose. The DNA of the CDR3 is TGTGCCAGCAGCTTAGGACAGGGGGCGGACACTGAAGCTTTCTTT. Translated: CASSLGQGADTEAFF.